These T cell receptor beta chains were read from a single sample in a study of T cell changes during pregnancy in multiple sclerosis. Produced via immunoSEQ multiplex PCR; TCRdb's table is partial and in-frame only. The table lists tens of thousands of clones, approximately 92% of them singletons. The sample was peripheral blood, taken in the third trimester of pregnancy. The receptors were gathered from a female donor in good health, enrolled as a control in a pregnancy study. Both conserved end residues are part of each CDR3. The order of the fields is CDR3 length, V gene, D gene, J gene, clone size, CDR3 DNA, CDR3 protein. D genes are given only for firm matches. Some rows have no size entry. The others give once, few or many, or a class for an expanded clone.

16,TRBV15,TRBD2,TRBJ2-1,NA,TGTGCCACCAGCAGTAGCGGGAGTTCATATGTCAATGAGCAGTTCTTC,CATSSSGSSYVNEQFF
16,TRBV27,TRBD2,TRBJ2-7,NA,TGTGCCAGCAGTCAGGGACTAGCGGGAGCCCCCTACGAGCAGTACTTC,CASSQGLAGAPYEQYF
15,TRBV27,NA,TRBJ2-5,NA,TGTGCCAGCAGTTCCAGCCGACTACTGTCTGGGACCCAGTACTTC,CASSSSRLLSGTQYF
14,TRBV15,NA,TRBJ1-6,NA,TGTGCCACCAGCGCTCGGGATTGGTCGTCACCCCTCCACTTT,CATSARDWSSPLHF
13,TRBV27,NA,TRBJ2-1,NA,TGTGCCAGCAGTTTAAGTCTAAACAATGAGCAGTTCTTC,CASSLSLNNEQFF
13,TRBV5-4,TRBD2,TRBJ2-7,NA,TGTGCCAGCAACGCGGGGGAGAACTACGAGCAGTACTTC,CASNAGENYEQYF
13,TRBV4-1,NA,TRBJ2-2,NA,TGCGCCAGCAGCCAGCCGGGGAGTGGGGAGCTGTTTTTT,CASSQPGSGELFF
13,TRBV5-1,NA,TRBJ1-2,NA,TGCGCCAGCAGCTTGGAAGCAAGCTATGGCTACACCTTC,CASSLEASYGYTF
12,TRBV30,NA,TRBJ2-7,NA,TGTGCCTGGAGGAAAGAGGGCTACGAGCAGTACTTC,CAWRKEGYEQYF
17,TRBV19,TRBD2,TRBJ2-1,NA,TGTGCCAGTAGTCTAAAGACTAGCGGGAGGGCCGGCAATGAGCAGTTCTTC,CASSLKTSGRAGNEQFF
14,TRBV29-1,NA,TRBJ1-4,NA,TGCAGCATATCGGAGAGGGCACCTAATGAAAAACTGTTTTTT,CSISERAPNEKLFF
13,TRBV4-2,NA,TRBJ2-5,NA,TGTGCCAGCAGTCCCGGGACACCGGAGACCCAGTACTTC,CASSPGTPETQYF
13,TRBV7-3,TRBD2,TRBJ2-1,NA,TGTGCCAGCAGCCCGGGAGGGGAGGTTGAGCAGTTCTTC,CASSPGGEVEQFF
14,TRBV14,NA,TRBJ2-5,NA,TGTGCCAGCAGCAGACAACGGACTGGCTTGACCCAGTACTTC,CASSRQRTGLTQYF
17,TRBV7-9,NA,TRBJ2-6,NA,TGTGCCAGCAGCTTAGGGGCAGGGCGCTCTGGGGCCAACGTCCTGACTTTC,CASSLGAGRSGANVLTF
18,TRBV4-3,NA,TRBJ2-3,NA,TGCGCCAGCAGCCAAGAAGCGTGGCGGGCGCCAGGCACAGATACGCAGTATTTT,CASSQEAWRAPGTDTQYF
16,TRBV2,TRBD1,TRBJ1-2,once,TGTGCCAGCAGTGATCCTGGACAGGGGTCTAACTATGGCTACACCTTC,CASSDPGQGSNYGYTF
14,TRBV11-3,NA,TRBJ2-7,NA,TGTGCCAGCAGCTTAGGCGGCATCTCCTACGAGCAGTACTTC,CASSLGGISYEQYF
14,TRBV7-9,TRBD2,TRBJ2-7,NA,TGTGCCAGCAGCGCGACTAGCCTGGCGGGTGAGCAGTACTTC,CASSATSLAGEQYF
14,TRBV2,NA,TRBJ1-4,NA,TGTGCCAGCAGTGAAAACAGGGACGGTGAAAAACTGTTTTTT,CASSENRDGEKLFF
10,TRBV20-1,NA,TRBJ2-5,NA,TGCAGTCATGGGACGCGCTCGGGGGACTTC,CSHGTRSGDF
21,TRBV15,TRBD2,TRBJ2-1,NA,TGTGCCACCAGCAGAGATCTCCCCGGACTAGCGGGAGAAAGCTTTGGCGATGAGCAGTTCTTC,CATSRDLPGLAGESFGDEQFF
15,TRBV6-1,NA,TRBJ1-6,NA,TGTGCCAGCAGAGGATACGGAGGGGATAATTCACCCCTCCACTTT,CASRGYGGDNSPLHF
15,TRBV7-3,TRBD1,TRBJ2-1,NA,TGTGCCAGCAGCCCCCAAGACAGGGGCCACAATGAGCAGTTCTTC,CASSPQDRGHNEQFF
16,TRBV5-1,NA,TRBJ1-3,NA,TGCGCCAGCAGCTTGGCAGCAGGGGCGGCTGGAAACACCATATATTTT,CASSLAAGAAGNTIYF
14,TRBV5-8,TRBD1,TRBJ1-4,NA,TGTGCCAGCAGCTGGGACAGGACTAATGAAAAACTGTTTTTT,CASSWDRTNEKLFF
20,TRBV4-3,TRBD2,TRBJ2-1,NA,TGCGCCAGCAGCCAAGATGGCACTAGCGGGTGGATGAGCTCCTACAATGAGCAGTTCTTC,CASSQDGTSGWMSSYNEQFF
16,TRBV4-3,TRBD2,TRBJ2-7,NA,TGCGCCAGCAGCCAAGAAATCCGCGGGGGACCCTACGAGCAGTACTTC,CASSQEIRGGPYEQYF
15,TRBV4-1,NA,TRBJ1-1,NA,TGCGCCAGCAGCCAAGAGAACAGGGTAAACACTGAAGCTTTCTTT,CASSQENRVNTEAFF
15,TRBV6-5,NA,TRBJ2-7,NA,TGTGCCAGCAGTTACGGCGGGCGGGGGCCATACGAGCAGTACTTC,CASSYGGRGPYEQYF
15,TRBV25-1,TRBD1,TRBJ2-7,NA,TGTGCCAGCAGTGAAGTAGGACAGGGTGGTTTGGAGCAGTACTTC,CASSEVGQGGLEQYF
15,TRBV27,NA,TRBJ2-1,NA,TGTGCCAGCAGTTTAGAGTTTAGCTCCTACAATGAGCAGTTCTTC,CASSLEFSSYNEQFF
16,TRBV11-2,NA,TRBJ2-1,NA,TGTGCCAGCAGCTTAGCCCCTGGGAGCTCCTACAATGAGCAGTTCTTC,CASSLAPGSSYNEQFF
15,TRBV27,NA,TRBJ1-6,NA,TGTGCCAGCAGTTGGGGCCAGGGGTACAATTCACCCCTCCACTTT,CASSWGQGYNSPLHF
14,TRBV19,TRBD1,TRBJ2-5,NA,TGTGCCAGTAGTCCGGACAGGGGGACGGAGACCCAGTACTTC,CASSPDRGTETQYF
17,TRBV11-2,TRBD1,TRBJ2-7,NA,TGTGCCAGCAGCTGGATAGGGACAGTTGGGACATCCTACGAGCAGTACTTC,CASSWIGTVGTSYEQYF
14,TRBV4-1,NA,TRBJ1-4,NA,TGCGCCAGCAGCCCCGGGGGTGACGGCGGAAAACTGTTTTTT,CASSPGGDGGKLFF
11,TRBV20-1,NA,TRBJ2-1,NA,TGCAGTGCGGAGGGGCGGAATGAGCAGTTCTTC,CSAEGRNEQFF
16,TRBV6-5,NA,TRBJ1-1,NA,TGTGCCAGCAGTTACAGGCGCACCGGAGGGAACACTGAAGCTTTCTTT,CASSYRRTGGNTEAFF
16,TRBV4-1,TRBD1,TRBJ1-1,NA,TGCGCCAGCAGCCAAGCCGGGACAGTTATGAACACTGAAGCTTTCTTT,CASSQAGTVMNTEAFF
17,TRBV5-5,TRBD1,TRBJ1-5,NA,TGTGCCAGCAGCCCCGGGACAGGTAGTAGAAGCAATCAGCCCCAGCATTTT,CASSPGTGSRSNQPQHF
19,TRBV21-1,NA,TRBJ2-7,NA,TGTGCCACTACCGGACAGGGGGCGCCCAGCGGGAGTTCCAAGTACGAGCAGTACTTC,CATTGQGAPSGSSKYEQYF
15,TRBV4-3,NA,TRBJ2-7,NA,TGCGCCAGCAGCCAAGAGCCAGGGCCGGCTTACGAGCAGTACTTC,CASSQEPGPAYEQYF
15,TRBV2,TRBD2,TRBJ2-1,NA,TGTGCCAGCGGGGGGCTAGCGGGACCTTACAATGAGCAGTTCTTC,CASGGLAGPYNEQFF
16,TRBV11-2,TRBD1,TRBJ2-5,NA,TGTGCCAGCAGCCCAGGACAGGGTGCTTTTAAAGAGACCCAGTACTTC,CASSPGQGAFKETQYF
12,TRBV7-2,NA,TRBJ2-7,NA,TGTGCCAGCAGCCGGGGCTCCTACGAGCAGTACTTC,CASSRGSYEQYF
14,TRBV7-8,TRBD2,TRBJ2-1,NA,TGTGCCAGCAGCTTAGCGGTGGTAGCGGGGGAGCAGTTCTTC,CASSLAVVAGEQFF
15,TRBV6-4,TRBD2,TRBJ2-3,NA,TGTGCCAGCAGTGACTCAGCGGGGAGCACAGATACGCAGTATTTT,CASSDSAGSTDTQYF
15,TRBV18,TRBD1,TRBJ2-5,once,TGTGCCAGCTCACCACTGGACAGGCTCCAAGAGACCCAGTACTTC,CASSPLDRLQETQYF
12,TRBV5-4,NA,TRBJ2-3,NA,TGTGCCAGCAGCTTACTTTCAGATACGCAGTATTTT,CASSLLSDTQYF
16,TRBV5-1,TRBD2,TRBJ2-6,NA,TGCGCCAGCAGCCATCGCGGGGGGACAGGGGCCAACGTCCTGACTTTC,CASSHRGGTGANVLTF
14,TRBV29-1,TRBD2,TRBJ2-3,NA,TGCAGCGTGGGACTAGCGGGAGGTGTGGATACGCAGTATTTT,CSVGLAGGVDTQYF
14,TRBV5-6,NA,TRBJ1-4,NA,TGTGCCAGCAGCTTGGGGACATATAATGAAAAACTGTTTTTT,CASSLGTYNEKLFF
13,TRBV2,TRBD1,TRBJ1-2,NA,TGTGCCAGTAGACAGGGGGCAGACTATGGCTACACCTTC,CASRQGADYGYTF
15,TRBV28,TRBD2,TRBJ2-3,NA,TGTGCCAGCGGAAGAAGCGGGAGGGTCGCAGATACGCAGTATTTT,CASGRSGRVADTQYF
13,TRBV29-1,NA,TRBJ2-7,NA,TGCAGCGTTGCGTCACTACTGTCCTACGAGCAGTACTTC,CSVASLLSYEQYF
15,TRBV4-1,NA,TRBJ1-2,NA,TGCGCCAGCAAACCCAGGACACTCGATAACTATGGCTACACCTTC,CASKPRTLDNYGYTF
15,TRBV11-2,NA,TRBJ1-1,NA,TGTGCCAGCAGCAAATCCGACCCAAGGGGGACTGAAGCTTTCTTT,CASSKSDPRGTEAFF
16,TRBV28,TRBD1,TRBJ2-7,NA,TGTGCCAGCAGTTCGCTATACCGGGACAGGGATCGGGAGCAGTACTTC,CASSSLYRDRDREQYF
15,TRBV27,TRBD1,TRBJ1-1,NA,TGTGCCAGCAGTTCACGCGGGACAGCCCATATAGAAGCTTTCTTT,CASSSRGTAHIEAFF